The rows below give T cell receptor beta chains drawn from one sample of a study of shared clonotypes between healthy human individuals. TCRdb's table, derived via immunoSEQ multiplex PCR, lists solely in-frame clones and lacks some. The top ten hold about 1.1% of the sample, which has millions of clones, 85% to 95% seen once. The source material was naive CD8+ T cells sorted from blood. These receptors were obtained from a man aged 18 to 30 in good health. CDR3s include the opening cysteine and the closing phenylalanine or tryptophan. A D gene is named only where the DNA matches it firmly. Size tells how often a clone was seen (once, few, many) or the class of an expanded clone, and some rows leave it out.

D	V	J	size	CDR3	DNA
NA	TRBV6-1	TRBJ1-2	once	CASSFEAGDGYTF	TGTGCCAGCAGTTTCGAGGCGGGAGATGGCTACACCTTC
NA	TRBV5-3	TRBJ1-5	NA	CARSSRQNQPQHF	TGTGCCAGAAGCTCACGACAGAATCAGCCCCAGCATTTT
NA	TRBV5-4	TRBJ2-4	NA	CASSPDPGANIQYF	TGTGCCAGCAGCCCGGACCCGGGGGCGAACATTCAGTACTTC
NA	TRBV27	TRBJ2-2	NA	CASSLKDTGELFF	TGTGCCAGCAGCCTCAAGGATACCGGGGAGCTGTTTTTT
NA	TRBV30	TRBJ1-6	once	CAWSTNPGWVSPLHF	TGTGCCTGGAGTACAAACCCAGGATGGGTTTCACCCCTCCACTTT
TRBD1	TRBV4-1	TRBJ1-1	NA	CASSPTTGASTEAFF	TGCGCCAGCAGCCCGACGACAGGGGCGAGCACTGAAGCTTTCTTT
TRBD2	TRBV2	TRBJ2-1	NA	CASRKSGGAYNEQFF	TGTGCCAGCAGGAAAAGCGGGGGCGCCTACAATGAGCAGTTCTTC
NA	TRBV28	TRBJ1-2	NA	CASSPSSYGYTF	TGTGCCAGCAGTCCCTCCAGCTATGGCTACACCTTC
TRBD1	TRBV18	TRBJ1-1	NA	CASSGTGTEAFF	TGTGCCAGCTCGGGGACAGGAACTGAAGCTTTCTTT
TRBD2	TRBV6-1	TRBJ2-7	NA	CASSEGTSGLYEQYF	TGTGCCAGCAGTGAAGGGACTAGCGGACTCTACGAGCAGTACTTC
TRBD1	TRBV29-1	TRBJ2-1	NA	CSVGPPDRDYEQFF	TGCAGCGTGGGCCCCCCGGACAGGGACTATGAGCAGTTCTTC
TRBD1	TRBV2	TRBJ1-2	NA	CASIPGQGAYGYTF	TGTGCCAGCATCCCGGGACAGGGGGCTTATGGCTACACCTTC
TRBD2	TRBV10-3	TRBJ2-3	NA	CAISARTSGSTDTQYF	TGTGCCATCAGTGCACGGACTAGCGGGAGTACAGATACGCAGTATTTT
NA	TRBV5-6	TRBJ2-1	NA	CASSFGGSYNEQFF	TGTGCCAGCAGCTTTGGGGGCTCCTACAATGAGCAGTTCTTC
TRBD2	TRBV10-3	TRBJ2-2	NA	CAISERTSGKDTGELFF	TGTGCCATCAGTGAGAGAACTAGCGGGAAGGACACCGGGGAGCTGTTTTTT
TRBD2	TRBV27	TRBJ2-7	NA	CASSLSTASGKDEQYF	TGTGCCAGCAGTTTATCTACGGCTAGCGGGAAAGACGAGCAGTACTTC
NA	TRBV5-1	TRBJ2-7	once	CASSLTYGHYEQYF	TGCGCCAGCAGTCTAACATACGGTCACTACGAGCAGTACTTC
NA	TRBV28	TRBJ2-3	NA	CASSPAGGTDTQYF	TGTGCCAGCAGTCCGGCCGGGGGCACAGATACGCAGTATTTT
NA	TRBV19	TRBJ1-5	once	CASDPKYSNQPQHF	TGTGCCAGTGACCCGAAGTATAGCAATCAGCCCCAGCATTTT
TRBD1	TRBV2	TRBJ1-1	NA	CASSEAPGGFEAFF	TGTGCCAGCAGTGAGGCGCCAGGGGGGTTTGAAGCTTTCTTT
NA	TRBV5-1	TRBJ2-2	NA	CASGPGGHGNTGELFF	TGCGCCAGCGGCCCGGGGGGCCATGGTAACACCGGGGAGCTGTTTTTT
NA	TRBV7-9	TRBJ2-5	NA	CASSPQTGTLGETQYF	TGTGCCAGCAGCCCACAGACCGGGACACTGGGGGAGACCCAGTACTTC
NA	TRBV29-1	TRBJ2-1	once	CSSLGSRDNEQFF	TGCAGTTCGCTCGGGAGCAGGGACAATGAGCAGTTCTTC
TRBD2	TRBV2	TRBJ2-7	NA	CASSDPRGVRHEQYF	TGTGCCAGCAGTGACCCGCGGGGGGTCCGCCACGAGCAGTACTTC
NA	TRBV7-8	TRBJ2-7	NA	CASSLFKLAADSYEQYF	TGTGCCAGCAGCCTATTCAAGTTAGCGGCGGACTCCTACGAGCAGTACTTC
NA	TRBV27	TRBJ2-1	NA	CASSLEGPPYNEQFF	TGTGCCAGCAGTTTAGAGGGCCCCCCCTACAATGAGCAGTTCTTC
TRBD1	TRBV6-5	TRBJ1-4	NA	CASSARDSLEKLFF	TGTGCCAGCAGCGCCCGGGACAGCCTTGAAAAACTGTTTTTT
NA	TRBV29-1	TRBJ1-1	NA	CSVEPSGMNTEAFF	TGCAGCGTTGAACCCTCAGGGATGAACACTGAAGCTTTCTTT
TRBD2	TRBV10-3	TRBJ2-7	NA	CAISGEGRDEQYF	TGTGCCATCAGTGGGGAGGGGAGGGACGAGCAGTACTTC
NA	TRBV2	TRBJ2-3	NA	CASSLTYSTDTQYF	TGTGCCAGCAGTCTGACATACAGCACAGATACGCAGTATTTT
NA	TRBV7-7	TRBJ2-2	NA	CASREGGLTGELFF	TGTGCTAGCAGGGAAGGGGGTCTCACCGGGGAGCTGTTTTTT
TRBD2	TRBV7-9	TRBJ2-7	NA	CASSFLGSPSGYEQYF	TGTGCCAGCAGCTTTTTAGGAAGTCCTAGCGGGTACGAGCAGTACTTC
NA	TRBV2	TRBJ1-5	NA	CASSQGGQPQHF	TGTGCCAGCAGTCAGGGTGGTCAGCCCCAGCATTTT
NA	TRBV12-2	TRBJ1-6	NA	CASRLAIQTGNSPLHF	TGTGCAAGTCGCTTAGCGATCCAAACCGGCAATTCACCCCTCCACTTT
NA	TRBV7-6	TRBJ2-2	NA	CASSYPTGGELFF	TGTGCCAGCAGCTACCCGACAGGCGGGGAGCTGTTTTTT
TRBD2	TRBV6-5	TRBJ2-5	NA	CASSMVGLAGETQYF	TGTGCCAGCAGTATGGTTGGGCTAGCGGGCGAGACCCAGTACTTC
NA	TRBV5-1	TRBJ2-1	once	CASSLDFATGRNEQFF	TGCGCCAGCAGCTTGGACTTTGCGACTGGCCGCAATGAGCAGTTCTTC
NA	TRBV6-1	TRBJ2-7	NA	CASSEEVSYEQYF	TGTGCCAGCAGTGAAGAGGTCTCCTACGAGCAGTACTTC
NA	TRBV27	TRBJ2-7	NA	CASSLLASSYEQYF	TGTGCCAGCAGTTTATTGGCCAGCTCCTACGAGCAGTACTTC
TRBD1	TRBV6-5	TRBJ2-5	NA	CASNPDREETQYF	TGTGCCAGCAACCCGGACAGGGAGGAGACCCAGTACTTC
NA	TRBV6-6	TRBJ2-1	NA	CASSYSGTDEQFF	TGTGCCAGCAGTTACTCGGGCACCGATGAGCAGTTCTTC
TRBD1	TRBV4-1	TRBJ2-7	NA	CASSLAGTGRNEQYF	TGCGCCAGCAGCCTAGCCGGGACAGGGAGGAACGAGCAGTACTTC
TRBD2	TRBV11-2	TRBJ2-5	NA	CASSAVLAANQETQYF	TGTGCCAGCAGCGCCGTACTAGCGGCGAATCAAGAGACCCAGTACTTC
NA	TRBV2	TRBJ2-1	NA	CASGGGTSYNEQFF	TGTGCCAGTGGGGGCGGTACTAGTTACAATGAGCAGTTCTTC
NA	TRBV5-6	TRBJ2-1	NA	CASSLGGLSNEQFF	TGTGCCAGCAGCTTGGGAGGGTTAAGCAATGAGCAGTTCTTC
NA	TRBV7-9	TRBJ1-6	NA	CASSLGWGQLGESPLHF	TGTGCCAGCAGCTTAGGTTGGGGACAATTGGGTGAATCACCCCTCCACTTT
NA	TRBV11-3	TRBJ2-7	NA	CASSLVAGYEQYF	TGTGCCAGCAGCTTAGTGGCGGGGTACGAGCAGTACTTC
NA	TRBV7-6	TRBJ2-1	NA	CASSLTDGPYNEQFF	TGTGCCAGCAGCTTGACGGACGGGCCCTACAATGAGCAGTTCTTC
NA	TRBV7-9	TRBJ2-1	NA	CASSLAQGKDEQFF	TGTGCCAGCAGCTTAGCGCAGGGTAAAGATGAGCAGTTCTTC
NA	TRBV5-1	TRBJ2-7	NA	CASSSGGSYEQYF	TGCGCCAGCAGTTCCGGGGGCTCCTACGAGCAGTACTTC